This entry describes one T cell receptor beta chain. Its target is not known. Looked up from germline, CDR1 is SGHAT and CDR2 is FQNNGV. The CDR3 sequence is 13 residues long. The V end lost 1 base, the J end lost 7 bases, and 11 bases lay between the germline ends. Sequencing was performed with immunoSEQ multiplex PCR; in TCRdb, only in-frame clones are kept and a portion is missing. The sample holds 15,000 to 20,000 clones, roughly four fifths seen once. The data are from a study of high-grade serous ovarian cancer treatment subgroups. Study-wide background: Samples averaged approximately 13,000 reads and roughly 7,700 unique TCR beta rearrangements.

Tumor tissue was taken before any definitive surgery or chemotherapy was given. Study results and limitations: Repertoire similarity ranged roughly 0.11 to 0.85 between tumors of one patient. CDR1 and CDR2 were left unanalyzed; analyses focused on CDR3. Higher neoantigen levels went with greater TCR clonal relatedness.

V is TRBV11-2 and J is TRBJ2-7; the D gene is possibly TRBD1 (6 bases). This clonotype originated in a human donor with high-grade serous ovarian cancer. The sequenced material came from tumor tissue. CDR3: CASSLGGPGEQYF. CDR3 DNA sequence: TGTGCCAGCAGCTTAGGGGGGCCTGGGGAGCAGTACTTC.